The clone carrying this T cell receptor (beta chain) showed up many times. Its antigen is unidentified. This record comes from a study of naive and memory T cell subsets. TCR cDNA received a 3' ligated oligonucleotide that carried a UMI. Whole-blood samples were 2.5 to 3 ml of peripheral blood from healthy adult volunteers. Amplification of ligated cDNA took four PCR rounds with SP2 and nested alpha and beta constant primers. MiXCR, applied by TCRdb to the 5' RACE reads, yields one record per CDR3 protein. This table holds around 56,000 distinct CDR3 sequences, roughly 7.5% found once. Regarding the study as a whole: The RNA method is potentially sensitive to activation and differentiation changes.

This clonotype was sampled from a female donor in good health.

The CDR3 is CASSPLGRGQFF. CDR3 nucleotide sequence: TGTGCCAGCAGCCCTCTTGGGCGGGGGCAGTTCTTC. V is TRBV7-2 and J is TRBJ2-1; a possible D gene is TRBD2 (6 bases). V was clipped by 5 bases and J by 12 bases, with 14 bases between them. The CDR3 is 12 residues long. The V gene's germline CDR1 is SGHTA and CDR2 FQGNSA.